One TCR beta chain is described in this entry. The ends were cut back, 6 bases at V and 2 bases at J, with 11 bases in the middle. The CDR3 has 14 amino acids. Germline V lookup: CDR1 MNHEY, CDR2 SMNVEV (reference sequence). The sample belongs to a study of blood T cells in healthy people across ages. A sample-barcoded 5' primer and a J-beta primer mix were used in a second PCR of roughly 7 to 11 cycles. TCRdb recomputed calls from the 5' RACE reads with MiXCR, one row per CDR3 protein. The profile shows over a million distinct CDR3 sequences, 40% to 50% of them singletons. The sequence was collected from a woman aged 60 to 75 in good health. The chain recombines TRBV27 with TRBJ1-3; TRBD1 might be the D (5 bases). Sequenced material: blood. The CDR3 loop is CASSKGLAGNTIYF. The CDR3 coding sequence is TGTGCCAGCAGCAAGGGGTTGGCTGGAAACACCATATATTTT.